These T cell receptor beta chains were read from a single sample in a study of blood T cells in healthy people across ages. Via MiXCR, TCRdb re-called the 5' RACE reads, giving one row per CDR3 protein. The sample records approximately 780,000 distinct CDR3 sequences, under 30% being singletons. The sample also formed part of further work on T cells of mothers and their children.

Sequenced: blood. The receptor source for this set is a boy younger than 18 in good health. Both conserved end residues are part of each CDR3. Each record gives: V gene, D gene, clone size, J gene, CDR3 DNA, CDR3 protein. A D gene is named only where the DNA matches it firmly. Not every row has a clone size; where given, it reads once, few, many or a size class.

>TRBV5-1|.|.|TRBJ2-1
TGCGCCAGCAGCTTGGCCCCAGTTCGGGGGTTGAGCAATGAGCAGTTCTTC
CASSLAPVRGLSNEQFF
>TRBV4-1|.|few|TRBJ1-2
TGCGCCAGCAGCCCGAGGGACGGGGCTCACTATGGCTACACCTTC
CASSPRDGAHYGYTF
>TRBV29-1|TRBD2|.|TRBJ2-1
TGCAGCGTTGTCGGGACCCCGACTAGCGGGGACTTCTACAATGAGCAGTTCTTC
CSVVGTPTSGDFYNEQFF
>TRBV11-2|.|.|TRBJ1-2
TGTGCCAGCAGCTTACCCCTCGGGGCAGGCCCCGTGTATGGCTACACCTTC
CASSLPLGAGPVYGYTF
>TRBV18|.|few|TRBJ2-4
TGTGCCAGCTCACGGCGTCAAGTTCACCTAGCCAAAAACATTCAGTACTTC
CASSRRQVHLAKNIQYF
>TRBV12-3/TRBV12-4|.|.|TRBJ2-1
TGTGCCAGCAAAATCAAATTACAGGTCAATGAGCAGTTCTTC
CASKIKLQVNEQFF
>TRBV11-2|.|.|TRBJ2-7
TGTGCCAGCAACTTTTTCGGCAGGGGAAGCTACGAGCAGTACTTC
CASNFFGRGSYEQYF
>TRBV5-1|.|.|TRBJ2-2
TGCGCCAGCAGAACGGGGGCTGCCGGGGAGCTGTTTTTT
CASRTGAAGELFF
>TRBV7-3|TRBD1|.|TRBJ2-7
TGTGCCAGCAGCTGGGGACAGGGTGGAGAGCAGTACTTC
CASSWGQGGEQYF
>TRBV6-5|.|few|TRBJ2-7
TGTGCCGGCAGTTACTCAGAATCCTACGAGCAGTACTTC
CAGSYSESYEQYF
>TRBV18|.|.|TRBJ2-7
TGTGCCAGCTCACCAGTCGCGGCGGAATCCTACGAGCGGTACTTC
CASSPVAAESYERYF
>TRBV5-1|.|.|TRBJ1-1
TGCGCCAGCAGCGGCAGAAGGAACACTGGAGCTTTCTTT
CASSGRRNTGAFF
>TRBV29-1|TRBD1|.|TRBJ2-7
TGCAGCGTTGCCCGGGACAGGCAGGGCGAGCAGTACTTC
CSVARDRQGEQYF
>TRBV7-2|TRBD1|.|TRBJ2-1
TGTGCCAGCAGGGCGGACAGGGTGCAATACAATGAGCAGTTCTTC
CASRADRVQYNEQFF
>TRBV6-2/TRBV6-3|TRBD2|.|TRBJ2-1
TGTGCCAGCAGTTACTCCCCCCTAGCGGGGGGACACAATGAGCAGTTCTTC
CASSYSPLAGGHNEQFF
>TRBV6-5|.|few|TRBJ2-5
TGTGCCAGCAGCTCGACACCCGAGACCCAGTACTTC
CASSSTPETQYF
>TRBV12-3/TRBV12-4|TRBD1|.|TRBJ2-2
TGTGCCAGCAGTTTGCCGGACAGGTCTAACACCGGGGAGCTGTTTTTT
CASSLPDRSNTGELFF
>TRBV30|.|few|TRBJ1-5
TGTGCCTGGAGTGACCCACGCCACGGGCAGCGGGGTAGCAATCAGCCCCAGCATTTT
CAWSDPRHGQRGSNQPQHF
>TRBV30|.|.|TRBJ2-6
TGTGCCTGGAGTTCTGGGTACGGGGCCAACGTCCTGACTTTC
CAWSSGYGANVLTF
>TRBV7-9|.|.|TRBJ1-1
TGTGCCAGCAGCGGAGCTGAAGCTTTCTTT
CASSGAEAFF
>TRBV4-1|TRBD2|.|TRBJ2-3
TGCGCCAGCAGCCAACGGACTAGCGGGGGCCTTAGCACAGATACGCAGTATTTT
CASSQRTSGGLSTDTQYF
>TRBV29-1|TRBD2|.|TRBJ2-5
TGCAGCGTTGAAGAGGGCCTTGTAGCGGGGGGACGAGAGACCCAGTACTTC
CSVEEGLVAGGRETQYF
>TRBV20-1|TRBD1|few|TRBJ1-4
TGCAGTGCTAGACGACAGGGCGTGGGTGAAAAACTGTTTTTT
CSARRQGVGEKLFF
>TRBV7-9|.|.|TRBJ2-7
TGTGCCAGCAGCTTAGGAAATATCTACGAGCAGTACTTC
CASSLGNIYEQYF
>TRBV10-2|.|few|TRBJ2-1
TGCGCCAGCAGGCGGGAAGGGGGGTCGAATGAGCAGTTCTTC
CASRREGGSNEQFF
>TRBV24-1|TRBD1|few|TRBJ2-3
TGTGCCACCAGTGAGATGGACAGGCAAACAGATACGCAGTATTTT
CATSEMDRQTDTQYF
>TRBV12-3/TRBV12-4|.|.|TRBJ1-5
TGTGCCAGCAGGGTGGGGAGTGGCGGCAATCAGCCCCAGCATTTT
CASRVGSGGNQPQHF
>TRBV3-1|.|few|TRBJ1-1
TGTGCCAGCAGCCAAGAAGTCCAAGGAGCTTTCTTT
CASSQEVQGAFF
>TRBV20-1|TRBD2|.|TRBJ2-5
TGCAGTGCTGCTCTAACCGCGGGGGGGCCGAGGGAGACCCAGTACTTC
CSAALTAGGPRETQYF
>TRBV11-2|TRBD1|few|TRBJ1-4
TGTGCCAGCAGCTTCGACAGGGGGCTTTCTAATGAAAAACTGTTTTTT
CASSFDRGLSNEKLFF
>TRBV5-5|.|.|TRBJ2-2
TGTGCCAGCAGCTGGGGGAACACCGGGGAGCTGTTTTTT
CASSWGNTGELFF
>TRBV6-6|.|few|TRBJ2-4
TGTGCCAGCCGGAGACAGCAACTAAACATTCAGTACTTC
CASRRQQLNIQYF
>TRBV12-3/TRBV12-4|.|few|TRBJ1-6
TGTGCCAGCAGTTTTTGGGTGGAGGATTCACCCCTCCACTTT
CASSFWVEDSPLHF
>TRBV12-3/TRBV12-4|.|few|TRBJ1-2
TGTGCCAGCAGTTCACCCAGGGACGGCCAGCCCTACCCCACCTTC
CASSSPRDGQPYPTF
>TRBV23-1|TRBD2|.|TRBJ2-1
TGCGCCGGATGGTCGGGGCTAGCGGGGGACAATGAGCAGTTCTTC
CAGWSGLAGDNEQFF
>TRBV3-1|.|.|TRBJ2-1
TGTGCCAGCATCGGGGACTGGAACAATGAGCAGTTCTTC
CASIGDWNNEQFF
>TRBV12-3/TRBV12-4|.|.|TRBJ2-4
TGTGCCAGCAGTCGGGACCTTGTAGAGAAAAACATTCAGTACTTC
CASSRDLVEKNIQYF
>TRBV9|.|.|TRBJ2-6
TGTGCCAGCAGCACCCACAGGGAAGTCCGCCGAAACTCTGGGGCCAACGTCCTGACTTTC
CASSTHREVRRNSGANVLTF
>TRBV30|.|.|TRBJ2-6
TGTGCCTGGAGGGTTAGATTGGGGTATGGGGCCAACGTCCTGACTTTC
CAWRVRLGYGANVLTF
>TRBV20-1|TRBD1|.|TRBJ2-7
TGCAGTGCCCCGGACAGGAGCTCCTACGAGCAGTACTTC
CSAPDRSSYEQYF
>TRBV10-1|.|.|TRBJ2-5
TGCGCCAGCAGTGTGGAGAGAGGGAGCCAAGAGACCCAGTACTTC
CASSVERGSQETQYF
>TRBV2|TRBD2|.|TRBJ2-3
TGTGCCAGCATTACGACTAGCGGGGACACAGATACGCAGTATTTT
CASITTSGDTDTQYF
>TRBV7-2|.|few|TRBJ2-7
TGTGCCAGCCGGAGGGCGACAGGGACCTACGAGCAGTACTTC
CASRRATGTYEQYF
>TRBV3-1|.|.|TRBJ1-6
TGTGCCAGCAGCCCCGCAGCCGGCTCACCCCTCCACTTT
CASSPAAGSPLHF
>TRBV7-2|.|.|TRBJ2-3
TGTGCCAGCAGCTTAGCGTGGGAAAATACGCAGTATTTT
CASSLAWENTQYF
>TRBV27|.|.|TRBJ1-1
TGTGCCAGCAGTGCCCACAGGCCCCTGAACACTGAAGCTTTCTTT
CASSAHRPLNTEAFF
>TRBV3-1|.|.|TRBJ1-5
TGTGCCAGCAGCCAACAATCTTTATTTCCGAATCAGCCCCAGCATTTT
CASSQQSLFPNQPQHF
>TRBV21-1|.|few|TRBJ2-7
TGTGCCAGCAGCAAAATGCGGATGAGCTCCTACGAGCAGTACTTC
CASSKMRMSSYEQYF
>TRBV5-1|TRBD1|few|TRBJ2-6
TGCGCCAGCAGCGGTGACAGGGGCTCTGGGGCCAACGTCCTGACTTTC
CASSGDRGSGANVLTF
>TRBV6-5|TRBD2|.|TRBJ2-3
TGTGCCAGCAGTTACTCCCGGACTAGCGGCCCGGGTACGCAGTATTTT
CASSYSRTSGPGTQYF
>TRBV10-3|.|.|TRBJ2-5
TGTGCCATCAGTGAGTCCACCGGGTCCCCAGAGACCCAGTACTTC
CAISESTGSPETQYF
>TRBV20-1|TRBD1|many|TRBJ1-4
TGCAGTGCGCCGGGACAGGGCAATGAAAAACTGTTTTTT
CSAPGQGNEKLFF
>TRBV13|.|many|TRBJ1-4
TGTGCCAGCAGCTCGCGACAGTCTAATGAAAAACTGTTTTTT
CASSSRQSNEKLFF
>TRBV4-2|TRBD1|.|TRBJ2-4
TGTGCCAGCAGCGGGGACAGGGGGCCAGAAAACATTCAGTACTTC
CASSGDRGPENIQYF
>TRBV5-1|TRBD1|.|TRBJ1-5
TGCGCCAGCAGCTTGGGGACAGGTTCTTTCAATCAGCCCCAGCATTTT
CASSLGTGSFNQPQHF
>TRBV28|.|few|TRBJ1-2
TGTGCCAGCAGCTACAGGGACGGCTATGGCTACACCTTC
CASSYRDGYGYTF
>TRBV7-3|TRBD1|many|TRBJ2-7
TGTGCCAGCAGCATGGGACAGTGGGGCGAGCAGTACTTC
CASSMGQWGEQYF
>TRBV7-8|.|few|TRBJ2-7
TGTGCCAGCAGTCGGGGGCGCGAGCAGTACTTC
CASSRGREQYF
>TRBV10-3|.|.|TRBJ2-5
TGTGCCATCAAGGACCTGGGGGGAGAGACCCAGTACTTC
CAIKDLGGETQYF
>TRBV6-2/TRBV6-3|TRBD1|.|TRBJ2-7
TGTGCCAGCAGCCACCTGGACAGGACCTACGAGCAGTACTTC
CASSHLDRTYEQYF